The clone carrying this T cell receptor beta chain was seen many times. Individual cDNA molecules carried attached unique molecular identifiers. Each CDR3 protein gets one entry after TCRdb re-called the 5' RACE reads with MiXCR. The repertoire holds about 20,000 distinct CDR3 sequences, around 4.8% seen once, with under 6% in the top ten. The sample is drawn from a study of early T cells in non-severe SARS-CoV-2 infection. Germline-derived CDR1 and CDR2 are DFQATT and SNEGSKA (reference sequence). This CDR3 comprises 15 residues. Germline trimming cut 4 bases from V and 5 bases from J; bases unmatched to any gene: 11.

Material: whole blood. The receptor was isolated from an adult who was a healthcare worker with PCR-confirmed SARS-CoV-2 infection or an uninfected control (not recorded which). This rearrangement joins TRBV20-1 to TRBJ2-1; 7 nucleotides agree with TRBD2. The CDR3, as DNA: TGCAGTGCTATGAACGTAGCGGGTTGGAACAATGAGCAGTTCTTC. This gives the protein CSAMNVAGWNNEQFF.